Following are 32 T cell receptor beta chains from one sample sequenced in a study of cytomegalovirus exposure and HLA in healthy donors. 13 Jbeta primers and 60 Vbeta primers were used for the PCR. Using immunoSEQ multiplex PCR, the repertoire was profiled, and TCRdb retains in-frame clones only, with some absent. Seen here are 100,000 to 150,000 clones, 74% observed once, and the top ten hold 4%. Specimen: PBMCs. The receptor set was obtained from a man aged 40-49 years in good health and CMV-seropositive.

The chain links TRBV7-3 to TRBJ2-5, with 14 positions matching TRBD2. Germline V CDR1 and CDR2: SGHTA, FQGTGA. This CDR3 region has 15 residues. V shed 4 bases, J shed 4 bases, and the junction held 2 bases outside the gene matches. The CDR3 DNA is TGTGCCAGCAGCTCGGGACTAGCGGGAGTAGAGACCCAGTACTTC. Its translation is CASSSGLAGVETQYF.

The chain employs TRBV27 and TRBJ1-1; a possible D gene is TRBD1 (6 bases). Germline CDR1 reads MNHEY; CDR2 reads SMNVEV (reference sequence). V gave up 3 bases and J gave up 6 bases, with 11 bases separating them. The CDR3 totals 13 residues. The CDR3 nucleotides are TGTGCCAGCAGTTTGGGCAGGGGAGCTGAAGCTTTCTTT. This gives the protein CASSLGRGAEAFF.

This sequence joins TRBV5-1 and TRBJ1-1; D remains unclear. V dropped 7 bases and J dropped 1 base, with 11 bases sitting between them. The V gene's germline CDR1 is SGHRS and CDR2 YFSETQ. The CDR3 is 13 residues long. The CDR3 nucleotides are TGCGCCAGCTCCACCACAGAGAACACTGAAGCTTTCTTT. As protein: CASSTTENTEAFF.

CDR3 nucleotide sequence: TGTGCCAGCAGTTACTCGAGTGACAGGGGCCACGAGCAGTACTTC. Encoded protein: CASSYSSDRGHEQYF. The chain employs TRBV6-5 and TRBJ2-7, with 8 nucleotides matching TRBD1. Germline V gene sequence: CDR1 MNHEY, CDR2 SVGAGI. The J segment lost 5 bases and the V segment lost 0 bases, leaving 6 bases of the junction unmatched. There are 15 residues in the CDR3.

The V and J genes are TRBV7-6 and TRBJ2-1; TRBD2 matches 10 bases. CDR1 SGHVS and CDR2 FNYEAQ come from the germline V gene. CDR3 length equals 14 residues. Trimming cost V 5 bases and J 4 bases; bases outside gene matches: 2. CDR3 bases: TGTGCCAGCAGCCCAGCGGGAGGGTACAATGAGCAGTTCTTC. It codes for CASSPAGGYNEQFF.

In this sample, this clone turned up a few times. CDR3 in DNA: TGCGCCAGCAGCCAACCCCTAGCGGGGCCAGAGACCCAGTACTTC. Protein: CASSQPLAGPETQYF. The chain employs TRBV4-1 and TRBJ2-5, with 9 bases aligning to TRBD2. Losses at the gene ends were 2 bases for V and 4 bases for J; bases not matched to a gene: 5. There are 15 residues in the CDR3. Germline V CDR1 and CDR2: MGHRA, YSYEKL.

DNA for the CDR3: TGTGCCAGTAGCCTAGACAGGGATAGTTCACCCCTCCACTTT. This gives the protein CASSLDRDSSPLHF. This chain joins TRBV19 and TRBJ1-6, with 7 bases fitting TRBD1. Unmatched junction bases numbered 8, after V lost 6 bases and J lost 9 bases. CDR1 and CDR2 from the germline V gene are LNHDA and SQIVND (reference sequence). The CDR3 has 14 amino acids.

The CDR3 protein is CSVATGGTWNEQFF. DNA for the CDR3: TGCAGCGTTGCGACAGGGGGCACGTGGAATGAGCAGTTCTTC. J is TRBJ2-1 and V is TRBV29-1; 10 nucleotides line up with TRBD1. The CDR3 has 14 residues. The V gene's germline CDR1 is SQVTM and CDR2 ANQGSEA. V trimming: 4 bases; J trimming: 7 bases; junction bases outside the gene matches: 7.

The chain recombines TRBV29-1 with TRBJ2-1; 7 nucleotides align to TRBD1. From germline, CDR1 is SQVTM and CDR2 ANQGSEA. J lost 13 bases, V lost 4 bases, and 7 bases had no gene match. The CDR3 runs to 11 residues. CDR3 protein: CSVVDRTSQFF. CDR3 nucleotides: TGCAGCGTTGTGGACAGGACCTCTCAGTTCTTC.

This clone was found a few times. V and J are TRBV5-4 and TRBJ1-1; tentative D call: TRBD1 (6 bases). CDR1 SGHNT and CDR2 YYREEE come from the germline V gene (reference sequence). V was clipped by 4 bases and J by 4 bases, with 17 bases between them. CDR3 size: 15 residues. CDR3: CASSRVAGASTEAFF. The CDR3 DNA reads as TGTGCCAGCAGCCGAGTGGCAGGGGCTAGCACTGAAGCTTTCTTT.

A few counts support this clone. CDR3 loop: CASSIAEGLYEQYF. CDR3 coding DNA: TGTGCCAGTAGTATAGCGGAGGGGCTCTACGAGCAGTACTTC. V gene TRBV19 combines with J gene TRBJ2-7; maybe TRBD2 (6 bases). Germline V gene lookup returns CDR1 LNHDA and CDR2 SQIVND (reference sequence). This CDR3 has 14 amino acids. Trimming pared 1 base from V and 3 bases from J, leaving 10 bases between.

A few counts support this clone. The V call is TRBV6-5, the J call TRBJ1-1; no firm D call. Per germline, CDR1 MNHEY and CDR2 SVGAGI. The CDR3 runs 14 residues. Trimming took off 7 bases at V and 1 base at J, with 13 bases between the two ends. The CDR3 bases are TGTGCCAGCACCAACGCCGCCAGGAACACTGAAGCTTTCTTT. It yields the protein CASTNAARNTEAFF.

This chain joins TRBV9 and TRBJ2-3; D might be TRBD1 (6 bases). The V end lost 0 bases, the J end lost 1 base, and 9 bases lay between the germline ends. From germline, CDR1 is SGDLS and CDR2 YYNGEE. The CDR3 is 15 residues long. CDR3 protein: CASSVEGGGTDTQYF. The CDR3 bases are TGTGCCAGCAGCGTAGAAGGGGGAGGCACAGATACGCAGTATTTT.

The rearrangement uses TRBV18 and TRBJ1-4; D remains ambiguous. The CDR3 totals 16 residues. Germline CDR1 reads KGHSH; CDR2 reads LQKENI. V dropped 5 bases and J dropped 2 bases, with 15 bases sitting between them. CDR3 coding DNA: TGTGCCAGCTCAGAGGGCAAGGTACCCACTAATGAAAAACTGTTTTTT. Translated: CASSEGKVPTNEKLFF.

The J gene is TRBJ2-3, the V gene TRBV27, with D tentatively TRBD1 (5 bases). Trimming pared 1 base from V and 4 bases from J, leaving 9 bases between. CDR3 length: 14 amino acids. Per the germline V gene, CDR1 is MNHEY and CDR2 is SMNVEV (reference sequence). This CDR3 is CASSLYPRADTQYF. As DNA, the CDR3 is TGTGCCAGCAGTTTATACCCCAGGGCAGATACGCAGTATTTT.

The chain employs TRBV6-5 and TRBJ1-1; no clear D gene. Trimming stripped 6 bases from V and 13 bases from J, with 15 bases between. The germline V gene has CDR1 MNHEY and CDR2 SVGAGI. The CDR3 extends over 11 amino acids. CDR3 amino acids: CASRRLASVFF. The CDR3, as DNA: TGTGCCAGCAGGCGGCTTGCGAGTGTTTTCTTT.

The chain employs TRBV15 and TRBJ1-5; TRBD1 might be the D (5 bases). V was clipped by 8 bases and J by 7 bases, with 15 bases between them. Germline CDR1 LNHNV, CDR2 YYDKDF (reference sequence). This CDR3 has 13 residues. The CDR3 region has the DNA TGTGCCACCGGGGCTAGGGGCACGCAGCCCCAGCATTTT. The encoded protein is CATGARGTQPQHF.

CDR3 protein: CASGPKASGIWEQYF. The DNA of the CDR3 is TGTGCCAGCGGGCCGAAGGCTAGCGGGATCTGGGAGCAGTACTTC. V gene TRBV9 combines with J gene TRBJ2-7, with 9 bases matching TRBD2. The V gene's germline CDR1 is SGDLS and CDR2 YYNGEE. CDR3 length equals 15 residues. V lost 7 bases to trimming and J lost 7 bases; unmatched junction nucleotides: 15.

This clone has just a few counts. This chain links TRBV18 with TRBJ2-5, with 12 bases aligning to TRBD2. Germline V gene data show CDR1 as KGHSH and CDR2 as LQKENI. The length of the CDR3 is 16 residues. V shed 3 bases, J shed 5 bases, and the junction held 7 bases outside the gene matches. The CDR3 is CASSPRLAGVYETQYF. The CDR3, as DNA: TGTGCCAGCTCACCGCGACTAGCGGGAGTGTATGAGACCCAGTACTTC.

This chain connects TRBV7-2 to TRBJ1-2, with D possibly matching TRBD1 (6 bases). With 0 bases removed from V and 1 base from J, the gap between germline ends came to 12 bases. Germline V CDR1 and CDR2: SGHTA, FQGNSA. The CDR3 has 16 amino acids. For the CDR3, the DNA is TGTGCCAGCAGCTTAGCGGGCCAGGGGATTAACTATGGCTACACCTTC. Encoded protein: CASSLAGQGINYGYTF. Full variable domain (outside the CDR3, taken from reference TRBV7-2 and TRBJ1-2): GAGVSQSPSNKVTEKGKDVELRCDPISGHTALYWYRQSLGQGLEFLIYFQGNSAPDKSGLPSDRFSAERTGGSVSTLTIQRTQQEDSAVYLCASSLAGQGINYGYTFGSGTRLTVV.

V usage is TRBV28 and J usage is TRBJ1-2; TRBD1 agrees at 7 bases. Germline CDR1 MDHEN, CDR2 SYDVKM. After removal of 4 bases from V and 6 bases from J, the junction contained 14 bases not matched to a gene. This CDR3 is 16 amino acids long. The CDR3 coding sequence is TGTGCCAGCAGTTCTACTCAATTTGACAGGGTAAATGGCTACACCTTC. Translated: CASSSTQFDRVNGYTF.

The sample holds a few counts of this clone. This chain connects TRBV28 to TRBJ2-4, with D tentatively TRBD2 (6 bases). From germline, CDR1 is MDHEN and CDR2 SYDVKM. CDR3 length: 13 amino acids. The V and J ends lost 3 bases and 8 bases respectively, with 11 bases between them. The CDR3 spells CASSLGREDIQYF. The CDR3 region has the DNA TGTGCCAGCAGTTTGGGCAGGGAGGACATTCAGTACTTC.

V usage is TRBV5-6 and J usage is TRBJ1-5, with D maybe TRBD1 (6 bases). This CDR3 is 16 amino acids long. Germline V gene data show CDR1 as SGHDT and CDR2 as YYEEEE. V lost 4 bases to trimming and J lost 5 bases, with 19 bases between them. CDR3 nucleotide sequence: TGTGCCAGCAGCCAGGGCAGGGGCCGCGGCGATCAGCCCCAGCATTTT. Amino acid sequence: CASSQGRGRGDQPQHF.

DNA for the CDR3: TGTGCCAGCAGTACCGACAAGAATCAGCCCCAGCATTTT. Translating it yields CASSTDKNQPQHF. The chain couples TRBV6-5 to TRBJ1-5; no clear D gene. Per the germline V gene, CDR1 is MNHEY and CDR2 is SVGAGI. The V end lost 5 bases, the J end lost 4 bases, and 9 bases lay between the germline ends. The CDR3 length is 13 residues.

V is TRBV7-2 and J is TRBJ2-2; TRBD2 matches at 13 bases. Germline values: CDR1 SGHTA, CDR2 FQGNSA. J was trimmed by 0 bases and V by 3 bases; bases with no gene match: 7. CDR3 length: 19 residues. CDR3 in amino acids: CASSFQSGLAGSNTGELFF. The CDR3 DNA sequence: TGTGCCAGCAGCTTCCAATCGGGACTAGCGGGGTCGAACACCGGGGAGCTGTTTTTT. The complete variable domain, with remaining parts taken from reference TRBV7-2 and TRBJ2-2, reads GAGVSQSPSNKVTEKGKDVELRCDPISGHTALYWYRQSLGQGLEFLIYFQGNSAPDKSGLPSDRFSAERTGGSVSTLTIQRTQQEDSAVYLCASSFQSGLAGSNTGELFFGEGSRLTVL.

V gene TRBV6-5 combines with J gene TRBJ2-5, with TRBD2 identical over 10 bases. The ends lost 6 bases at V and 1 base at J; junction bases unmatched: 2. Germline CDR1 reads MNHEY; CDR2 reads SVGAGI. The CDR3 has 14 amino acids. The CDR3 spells CASRLAGGQETQYF. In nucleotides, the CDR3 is TGTGCCAGCAGATTAGCGGGGGGCCAAGAGACCCAGTACTTC.

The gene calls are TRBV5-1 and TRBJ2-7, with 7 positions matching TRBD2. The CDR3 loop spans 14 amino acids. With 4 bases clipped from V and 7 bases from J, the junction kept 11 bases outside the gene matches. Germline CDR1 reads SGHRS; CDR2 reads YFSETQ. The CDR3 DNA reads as TGCGCCAGCAGCCGGGAGGCGCCTCGGGGGGAGCAGTACTTC. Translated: CASSREAPRGEQYF.

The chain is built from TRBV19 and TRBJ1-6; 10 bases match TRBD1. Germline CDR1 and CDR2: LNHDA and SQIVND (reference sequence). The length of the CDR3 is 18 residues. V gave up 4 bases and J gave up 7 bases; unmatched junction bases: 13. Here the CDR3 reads CASSTGTGERRGNSPLHF. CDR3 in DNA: TGTGCCAGTAGTACTGGGACAGGGGAAAGGCGTGGGAATTCACCCCTCCACTTT. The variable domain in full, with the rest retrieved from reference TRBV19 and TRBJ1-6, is DGGITQSPKYLFRKEGQNVTLSCEQNLNHDAMYWYRQDPGQGLRLIYYSQIVNDFQKGDIAEGYSVSREKKESFPLTVTSAQKNPTAFYLCASSTGTGERRGNSPLHFGNGTRLTVT.

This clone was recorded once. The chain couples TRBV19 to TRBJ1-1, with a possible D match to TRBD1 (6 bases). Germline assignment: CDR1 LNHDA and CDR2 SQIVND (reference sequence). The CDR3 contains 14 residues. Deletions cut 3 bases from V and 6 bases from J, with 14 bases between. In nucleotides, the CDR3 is TGTGCCAGTAGTATCAAGGGAGGGGGAGCTGAAGCTTTCTTT. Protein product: CASSIKGGGAEAFF.

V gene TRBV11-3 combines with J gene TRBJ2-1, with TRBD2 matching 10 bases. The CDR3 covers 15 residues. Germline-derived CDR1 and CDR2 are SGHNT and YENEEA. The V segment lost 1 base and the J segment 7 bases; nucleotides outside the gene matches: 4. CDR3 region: CASSLVGTSENEQFF. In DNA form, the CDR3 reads TGTGCCAGCAGCTTAGTGGGGACTAGCGAGAATGAGCAGTTCTTC.

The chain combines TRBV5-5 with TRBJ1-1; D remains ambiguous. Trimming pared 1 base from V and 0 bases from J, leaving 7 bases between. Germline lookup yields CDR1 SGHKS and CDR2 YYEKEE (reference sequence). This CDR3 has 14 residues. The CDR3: CASSLLSMNTEAFF. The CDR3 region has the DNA TGTGCCAGCAGCTTGTTGTCTATGAACACTGAAGCTTTCTTT.

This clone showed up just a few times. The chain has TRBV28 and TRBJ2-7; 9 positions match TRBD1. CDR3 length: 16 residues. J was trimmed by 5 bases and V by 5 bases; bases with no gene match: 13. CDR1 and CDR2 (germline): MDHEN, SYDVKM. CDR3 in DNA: TGTGCCAGCAGTAAAGATACCGGGACAGGGCGACACGAGCAGTACTTC. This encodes CASSKDTGTGRHEQYF.